This is a list of T cell receptor beta chains from one sample in a study of shared clonotypes between healthy human individuals. Assay: immunoSEQ multiplex PCR; the TCRdb copy retains only in-frame clones and omits some. The sample has around 2.3 million clones, about 94% seen once. The material sequenced was naive CD4+ T cells sorted from blood. All receptors derive from a man younger than 35 in good health. CDR3s include the opening cysteine and the closing phenylalanine or tryptophan. The D gene is left open where the match is weak. Where a row states a size, it is once, few, many or the class of an expanded clone; other rows omit it.

d_call	clone_size	v_call	j_call	cdr3_nt	cdr3_aa
NA	NA	TRBV10-2	TRBJ2-7	TGCGCCAGCAGTGACCCATTGGCCTTTGCGGACAAGCAGTACTTC	CASSDPLAFADKQYF
NA	once	TRBV27	TRBJ2-1	TGTGCCAGCAGTTTTCTGTCGGCGGAGCAGTTCTTC	CASSFLSAEQFF
TRBD1	NA	TRBV7-2	TRBJ1-2	TGTGCCAGCAGCTCCGGGACAGGGGGCAACTATGGCTACACCTTC	CASSSGTGGNYGYTF
NA	once	TRBV29-1	TRBJ1-1	TGCAGCGTAGAACTACAGGGTAGGAATACTGAAGCTTTCTTT	CSVELQGRNTEAFF
NA	NA	TRBV5-1	TRBJ1-2	TGCGCCAGCAGCTTGGAGGTCAGTTCCTATGGCTACACCTTC	CASSLEVSSYGYTF
NA	NA	TRBV5-6	TRBJ2-2	TGTGCCAGCAGCCCCCTCGGACCTACGGCCGGGGAGCTGTTTTTT	CASSPLGPTAGELFF
NA	NA	TRBV6-5	TRBJ1-2	TGTGCCAGCAGTTATTCAGGGACGTATGGCTACACCTTC	CASSYSGTYGYTF
TRBD2	NA	TRBV10-3	TRBJ2-7	TGTGCCATCAGTGAAGTGGCTAGCGGGCGCTACGAGCAGTACTTC	CAISEVASGRYEQYF
NA	once	TRBV6-1	TRBJ2-1	TGTGCCAGCAGTCGAAGTTGGGAGCAGTTCTTC	CASSRSWEQFF
TRBD1	NA	TRBV5-1	TRBJ2-7	TGCGCCAGCAGCTTGGGCGACAGGGGAAACGAGCAGTACTTC	CASSLGDRGNEQYF
NA	NA	TRBV6-1	TRBJ1-5	TGTGCCAGCACTGAAACAGGGATAGATCCTTATAGCAATCAGCCCCAGCATTTT	CASTETGIDPYSNQPQHF
NA	NA	TRBV9	TRBJ2-5	TGTGCCAGCAGCGTAGGCGGCCAACCTCCTCAAGAGACCCAGTACTTC	CASSVGGQPPQETQYF
NA	NA	TRBV7-9	TRBJ2-5	TGTGCCAGCAGCTTTGGAGATGAGACCCAGTACTTC	CASSFGDETQYF
NA	NA	TRBV19	TRBJ1-5	TGTGCCAGTACCCCAAGGCCAGCTGGAAATCAGCCCCAGCATTTT	CASTPRPAGNQPQHF
TRBD1	once	TRBV5-5	TRBJ2-7	TGTGCCAGCAGCTTGATCTCGGGACAGGGAGACTACGAGCAGTACTTC	CASSLISGQGDYEQYF
TRBD1	NA	TRBV6-6	TRBJ1-2	TGTGCCAGCAGCCCAGACAGGGTGCATGGCTACACCTTC	CASSPDRVHGYTF
NA	NA	TRBV9	TRBJ2-5	TGTGCCAGCAGCGTAGACCAGGGGGGGACCCAGTACTTC	CASSVDQGGTQYF
TRBD1	NA	TRBV11-2	TRBJ1-6	TGTGCCAGCAGCCCCGGGACAGGCCAAAGGCCAAATTCACCCCTCCACTTT	CASSPGTGQRPNSPLHF
TRBD1	NA	TRBV28	TRBJ1-2	TGTGCCAGCAGATCCGGGACAGGGGTGTATGGCTACACCTTC	CASRSGTGVYGYTF
TRBD2	NA	TRBV9	TRBJ2-5	TGTGCCAGCAGCGTAGCCGCCCGGGGCGGGAGGGAGAAGGAGACCCAGTACTTC	CASSVAARGGREKETQYF
NA	NA	TRBV5-4	TRBJ2-6	TGTGCCAGCAGCTTGGGCGGGGTCTCTGGGGCCAACGTCCTGACTTTC	CASSLGGVSGANVLTF
NA	NA	TRBV7-6	TRBJ2-2	TGTGCCAGCAGCCACGGACCGTTCCCTCCCGGGGAGCTGTTTTTT	CASSHGPFPPGELFF
NA	NA	TRBV7-2	TRBJ1-2	TGTGCCAGCAGCTTTAGGGACGGCCCTAACTATGGCTACACCTTC	CASSFRDGPNYGYTF
NA	once	TRBV7-2	TRBJ2-3	TGTGCCAGCAAGAAGGAGTTCCCCGACACAGATACGCAGTATTTT	CASKKEFPDTDTQYF
NA	NA	TRBV7-3	TRBJ2-2	TGTGCCAGCAGCGTTCATGAGTCTACCGGGGAGCTGTTTTTT	CASSVHESTGELFF
NA	NA	TRBV2	TRBJ2-3	TGTGCCAGCAGTTCGGGGTGGGGCCGCACAGATACGCAGTATTTT	CASSSGWGRTDTQYF
NA	NA	TRBV2	TRBJ2-2	TGTGCCAGCAGTGTGCTGGGGGTAATCTCCGGGGAGCTGTTTTTT	CASSVLGVISGELFF
NA	NA	TRBV7-9	TRBJ1-1	TGTGCCAGCAGCTCCGGACGGGTAATCACTGAAGCTTTCTTT	CASSSGRVITEAFF
NA	NA	TRBV5-6	TRBJ1-2	TGTGCCAGCAGCTTGACACAGGTCCGTGGCTACACCTTC	CASSLTQVRGYTF
TRBD2	NA	TRBV10-1	TRBJ2-1	TGCGCCAGCAGTGACGGACTAGCGGGAGGGCCCTCCAATGAGCAGTTCTTC	CASSDGLAGGPSNEQFF
TRBD1	NA	TRBV5-4	TRBJ1-1	TGTGCCAGCAGCTTGCCGAGGATGGGACAGGGGGCGAGGGACACTGAAGCTTTCTTT	CASSLPRMGQGARDTEAFF
NA	NA	TRBV2	TRBJ2-6	TGTGCCAGCGGGGTGCAGGGAATAAGCTCTGGGGCCAACGTCCTGACTTTC	CASGVQGISSGANVLTF
TRBD2	NA	TRBV30	TRBJ2-7	TGTGCCTGGAGTCCACGGGGGGGCAGCTCCTACGAGCAGTACTTC	CAWSPRGGSSYEQYF
NA	once	TRBV25-1	TRBJ2-3	TGTGCCAGCGGGCCTCCGGGCACAGATACGCAGTATTTT	CASGPPGTDTQYF
NA	NA	TRBV9	TRBJ2-2	TGTGCCAGCAGCCCCCAAGTGCGGGGTAGCAGCTTCACCGGGGAGCTGTTTTTT	CASSPQVRGSSFTGELFF
TRBD1	NA	TRBV30	TRBJ2-7	TGTGCCTGGAGCCGGGACAGGGTGGGCGAGCAGTACTTC	CAWSRDRVGEQYF
NA	NA	TRBV7-2	TRBJ1-4	TGTGCCAGCAGCGGGCCCCAGGCAACTAATGAAAAACTGTTTTTT	CASSGPQATNEKLFF
NA	NA	TRBV10-3	TRBJ1-2	TGTGCCATCAGTGAGTCGGGCCTGAAAAACTACAAGGACTATGGCTACACCTTC	CAISESGLKNYKDYGYTF
NA	once	TRBV6-6	TRBJ1-1	TGTGCCAGCAGTCCCTCAGGGACAAATAAGGCTGAAGCTTTCTTT	CASSPSGTNKAEAFF
NA	few	TRBV19	TRBJ2-3	TGTGCCACAGAGAGGGGGGGTACGCAGTATTTT	CATERGGTQYF
TRBD1	once	TRBV19	TRBJ1-5	TGTGCCAGTAGGACAGGGCCCCGAAATCAGCCCCAGCATTTT	CASRTGPRNQPQHF
TRBD1	once	TRBV7-2	TRBJ2-7	TGTGCCAGCAGCCAAAACAGGGGTTACGAGCAGTACTTC	CASSQNRGYEQYF
TRBD1	once	TRBV9	TRBJ1-6	TGTGCCAGCAGCACGGGACAGGGAGGTTCACCCCTCCACTTT	CASSTGQGGSPLHF
TRBD1	NA	TRBV19	TRBJ2-7	TGTGCCAGTAGTATCTCCCCAGCAGGGGGAGAGCAGTACTTC	CASSISPAGGEQYF
NA	NA	TRBV4-3	TRBJ2-5	TGCGCCTGTTCGAGGGGTCGGGGAGAGACCCAGTACTTC	CACSRGRGETQYF
NA	once	TRBV5-5	TRBJ2-5	TGTGCCAGCAGCTTGAATGGGGGTAGCCAAGAGACCCAGTACTTC	CASSLNGGSQETQYF
NA	NA	TRBV19	TRBJ1-5	TGTGCCAGTAGTGACTCCCGACAGCCCCAGCATTTT	CASSDSRQPQHF
NA	NA	TRBV14	TRBJ2-5	TGTGCCAGCAGCCAAGTTTTCAGTAAAGAGACCCAGTACTTC	CASSQVFSKETQYF
NA	NA	TRBV18	TRBJ1-5	TGTGCCAGCTCACAAGAGCGAGGGCAGCCCCAGCATTTT	CASSQERGQPQHF
NA	NA	TRBV7-9	TRBJ1-2	TGTGCCAGCAGCCGGGACATTGGAGGGGTCTACACCTTC	CASSRDIGGVYTF
NA	once	TRBV6-1	TRBJ2-3	TGTGCCAGCAGTGAAATCCAACAGACCACAGATACGCAGTATTTT	CASSEIQQTTDTQYF
NA	NA	TRBV29-1	TRBJ1-4	TGCAGCGTTGATCAGGGGTCTAATGAAAAACTGTTTTTT	CSVDQGSNEKLFF